These T cell receptor beta chains were read from a single sample in a study of shared clonotypes between healthy human individuals. Sequencing was performed with immunoSEQ multiplex PCR; in TCRdb, only in-frame clones are kept and a portion is missing. The sample yields roughly 2 million clones, approximately 96% seen once. Sequencing input: naive CD4+ T cells sorted from blood. The receptors were gathered from a man between 18 and 35 years old in good health. Each CDR3 is given with its conserved first and last residue. Each record gives: J gene, V gene, D gene, CDR3 DNA, CDR3 protein. The D gene is left open where the match is weak.

TRBJ2-4 TRBV6-5 . TGTGCCAGCAGTAAAACGACAGTAGCCAAAAACATTCAGTACTTC CASSKTTVAKNIQYF
TRBJ2-3 TRBV6-1 . TGTGCCAGCAGCGGGGGACCGCTACTCGATACGCAGTATTTT CASSGGPLLDTQYF
TRBJ2-3 TRBV6-1 TRBD2 TGTGCCAGCAACCCGACTAGCGGCACAGATACGCAGTATTTT CASNPTSGTDTQYF
TRBJ1-2 TRBV28 . TGTGCCAGCAGTTTCTTGGACTATGGCTACACCTTC CASSFLDYGYTF
TRBJ2-1 TRBV2 TRBD2 TGTGCCAACGTTTTTGGTAGCGGGGGTCACAATGAGCAGTTCTTC CANVFGSGGHNEQFF
TRBJ1-4 TRBV7-9 TRBD1 TGTGCCAGCAGCTTAACTCAGGGGGTTGGAGAAAAACTGTTTTTT CASSLTQGVGEKLFF
TRBJ2-1 TRBV6-1 TRBD1 TGTGCCAGCAGTGAACCAGGGGGCGGGAACCACAATGAGCAGTTCTTC CASSEPGGGNHNEQFF
TRBJ2-4 TRBV2 . TGTGCCAGCGCCGGGGATCCCCCTAGTATTCAGTACTTC CASAGDPPSIQYF
TRBJ1-1 TRBV5-1 . TGCGCCAGCAGCTTCGGGGTTGGGAACACTGAAGCTTTCTTT CASSFGVGNTEAFF
TRBJ2-5 TRBV9 TRBD1 TGTGCCAGCAGCGTAGGGGAGGGAGGGACAGGGGTTTCCCAAATTCAAGAGACCCAGTACTTC CASSVGEGGTGVSQIQETQYF
TRBJ2-7 TRBV5-4 TRBD2 TGTGCCAGCAGCCCCGCTAGCGGGAGAGGCTACGAGCAGTACTTC CASSPASGRGYEQYF
TRBJ2-1 TRBV6-4 TRBD2 TGTGCCAGCAGCCCAGAGCTAGCGGGCAGCAATGAGCAGTTCTTC CASSPELAGSNEQFF
TRBJ1-6 TRBV7-2 TRBD1 TGTGCCAGCACCATGGCTCCGGGACAGGGAAGATCACCCCTCCACTTT CASTMAPGQGRSPLHF
TRBJ1-1 TRBV5-1 . TGCGCCAGCAGCTTTCCACAGGAAAACGGTGAAGCTTTCTTT CASSFPQENGEAFF